These 19 T cell receptor beta chains share one sample of origin, sequenced in a study of T cell responses to AZD1222 COVID-19 vaccine. The method was immunoSEQ multiplex PCR; TCRdb's version includes in-frame clones alone and lacks a portion of them. The profile covers more than 95,000 clones, with just over 85% appearing a single time and 15% to 20% taken by the ten largest. Sequencing used peripheral blood, obtained 28 days after the second AZD1222 dose. These receptor sequences come from an adult who received the AZD1222 COVID-19 vaccine.

The chain joins TRBV5-1 to TRBJ2-1; D tentatively fits TRBD1 or TRBD2 (5 bases each). From germline, CDR1 is SGHRS and CDR2 YFSETQ. This CDR3 comprises 14 residues. V lost 6 bases to trimming and J lost 10 bases, with 20 bases between them. The CDR3 DNA sequence: TGCGCCAGCATGGTCGGGGCGGAGATAGGGGAGCAGTTCTTC. It codes for CASMVGAEIGEQFF.

The gene calls are TRBV10-3 and TRBJ1-2, with D unclear. The CDR3 has 13 amino acids. CDR1 and CDR2 (germline): ENHRY, SYGVKD. V lost 2 bases and J lost 2, with 6 bases in between. Here the CDR3 DNA reads TGTGCCATCAGTGAGGCCCCCAACTATGGCTACACCTTC. It yields the protein CAISEAPNYGYTF.

Turning to this clone: At one end, the junction sequence differs from germline, possibly due to a read error. The chain employs TRBV29-1 and TRBJ2-7; D perhaps matches TRBD1 (6 bases). The CDR3 consists of 14 residues. Per the germline V gene, CDR1 is SQVTM and CDR2 is ANQGSEA. The CDR3 coding sequence is TGCAGCGCCACAGGGTGGGTAACCTCCGACGAGCAGTACTTC. Residues: CSATGWVTSDEQYF.

The chain combines TRBV2 with TRBJ1-5; D call uncertain. The germline V gene encodes CDR1 SNHLY and CDR2 FYNNEI. The length of the CDR3 is 15 residues. Trimming took 8 bases from V and 0 from J, leaving 14 bases between them. This CDR3 is CASRYLGDSNQPQHF. The CDR3 nucleotides read TGTGCCAGCCGCTACCTCGGGGATAGCAATCAGCCCCAGCATTTT.

The chain links TRBV6-5 to TRBJ1-5; D remains ambiguous. The CDR3 extends over 13 amino acids. Germline loops: CDR1 MNHEY, CDR2 SVGAGI. V was pared by 4 bases and J by 2 bases, with 6 bases between. The CDR3 protein is CASSLRGNQPQHF. The CDR3 nucleotides are TGTGCCAGCAGTTTACGGGGCAATCAGCCCCAGCATTTT.

The chain recombines TRBV5-1 with TRBJ1-1; tentative D call: TRBD1 (5 bases). Germline CDR1 SGHRS, CDR2 YFSETQ. V lost 0 bases, J lost 1 base, and 10 bases lay in between. CDR3 length: 15 residues. DNA of the CDR3: TGCGCCAGCAGCTTGGCCGGGGGGAAGAACACTGAAGCTTTCTTT. This encodes CASSLAGGKNTEAFF. The variable domain in full, completed from reference TRBV5-1 and TRBJ1-1, reads KAGVTQTPRYLIKTRGQQVTLSCSPISGHRSVSWYQQTPGQGLQFLFEYFSETQRNKGNFPGRFSGRQFSNSRSEMNVSTLELGDSALYLCASSLAGGKNTEAFFGQGTRLTVV.

V gene TRBV2 combines with J gene TRBJ2-1; 7 bases are shared with TRBD1. The V and J ends lost 6 bases and 0 bases, in that order; junction bases with no gene match: 11. CDR1 and CDR2 from the germline V gene are SNHLY and FYNNEI. This CDR3 is 17 amino acids long. This CDR3 reads CASRRDSRRSSYNEQFF. The CDR3 DNA reads TGTGCCAGCAGAAGGGACAGCCGAAGGAGCTCCTACAATGAGCAGTTCTTC.

In this sample, this clone turned up once. The chain links TRBV18 to TRBJ2-7; 7 bases are shared with TRBD1. The length of the CDR3 is 15 residues. Trimming at V came to 3 bases and at J to 0 bases, leaving 5 bases not matched to a gene. Germline assignment: CDR1 KGHSH and CDR2 LQKENI. CDR3 coding DNA: TGTGCCAGCTCACCGCGGACAGGAAACTCCTACGAGCAGTACTTC. The encoded protein is CASSPRTGNSYEQYF.

The genes are TRBV7-9 and TRBJ1-1; TRBD1 aligns across 8 bases. The germline gives CDR1 SEHNR, CDR2 FQNEAQ (reference sequence). V shed 10 bases and J 4 bases; nucleotides not matched to a gene: 5. This CDR3 has 12 residues. The CDR3 reads CATNRGSTEAFF. CDR3 sequence (DNA): TGTGCCACAAACAGGGGGAGCACTGAAGCTTTCTTT.

The rearrangement uses TRBV5-1 and TRBJ1-3; unclear D gene. The CDR3 sequence is 16 residues long. Germline assignment: CDR1 SGHRS and CDR2 YFSETQ. Deletions cut 0 bases from V and 3 bases from J, with 13 bases between. The CDR3 coding sequence is TGCGCCAGCAGCTTGGCCGGCCCGACTGGTGGAAACACCATATATTTT. This gives the protein CASSLAGPTGGNTIYF.

This clone was detected a few times. This CDR3 is CASSLAQTQYDTGELFF. CDR3 DNA sequence: TGTGCCAGCAGCTTGGCCCAGACACAATACGACACCGGGGAGCTGTTTTTT. The rearrangement joins TRBV7-8 to TRBJ2-2; D ambiguous. There are 17 residues in the CDR3. Trimming removed 3 bases at V and 3 bases at J, with 17 bases between. Germline V gives CDR1 SGHVS, CDR2 FQNEAQ.

The chain carries TRBV21-1 and TRBJ2-2; the table names TRBD2, a call not compared with the DNA. TRBV21-1 is labeled a pseudogene. The CDR3 totals 16 residues. CDR3 residues: CASSKGSSENTGELFF. The CDR3 nucleotides read TGTGCCAGCAGCAAGGGGAGTAGCGAGAACACCGGGGAGCTGTTTTTT.

This clone came up a few times. The rearrangement links TRBV27 to TRBJ2-7, with D possibly called TRBD1 or TRBD2 (5 bases each). CDR1 and CDR2 from the germline V gene are MNHEY and SMNVEV (reference sequence). V was pared by 6 bases and J by 0 bases, with 15 bases between. The CDR3 covers 15 residues. DNA of the CDR3: TGTGCCAGCAGGGTCACCGGGACCAGCTCCTACGAGCAGTACTTC. Encoded protein: CASRVTGTSSYEQYF.

The rearrangement joins TRBV6-6 to TRBJ1-5, with 8 bases fitting TRBD1. Trimming removed 6 bases from V and 1 base from J; junction bases left unmatched: 8. CDR1 MNHNY and CDR2 SVGAGI come from the germline V gene (reference sequence). The CDR3 covers 16 residues. The CDR3 reads CASSRDRPGSNQPQHF. Here the CDR3 DNA reads TGTGCCAGCAGCCGGGACAGGCCGGGAAGCAATCAGCCCCAGCATTTT.

The CDR3 region has the DNA TGTGCCAGCAGTCTCGGGACAGTTGGCGATACGCAGTATTTT. Amino acid sequence: CASSLGTVGDTQYF. The V and J genes are TRBV27 and TRBJ2-3, with TRBD1 matching over 7 bases. Trimming took 5 bases from V and 6 from J; bases not matched to a gene: 8. The V gene's germline CDR1 is MNHEY and CDR2 SMNVEV (reference sequence). The CDR3 runs to 14 residues.

This rearrangement joins TRBV19 to TRBJ1-5; TRBD1 is a possible D gene (5 bases). The length of the CDR3 is 17 residues. CDR1 LNHDA and CDR2 SQIVND come from the germline V gene (reference sequence). V lost 5 bases and J 1 base, leaving 18 bases between the germline ends. CDR3 region: CASSGEGTGWSNQPQHF. Here the CDR3 DNA reads TGTGCCAGTAGTGGGGAGGGGACCGGCTGGAGCAATCAGCCCCAGCATTTT.

The V and J genes are TRBV6-2 or TRBV6-3 and TRBJ1-1, with TRBD1 as a possible D gene (5 bases). The germline CDR1 and CDR2 sequences are MNHEY and SVGEGT. V lost 3 bases and J 0 bases, leaving 26 bases between the germline ends. The CDR3 consists of 20 residues. Here the CDR3 DNA reads TGTGCCAGCAGTTATATCACTCGGAGGCCCCTGACAGACTTGAACACTGAAGCTTTCTTT. This encodes CASSYITRRPLTDLNTEAFF.

The chain links TRBV5-1 to TRBJ2-2, with 8 bases matching TRBD2. Per the germline V gene, CDR1 is SGHRS and CDR2 is YFSETQ. CDR3 length equals 16 residues. Germline trimming cut 3 bases from V and 5 bases from J; bases unmatched to any gene: 9. The CDR3 here is CASSWGRGGVTGELFF. The CDR3 DNA follows: TGCGCCAGCAGCTGGGGCCGGGGGGGCGTGACCGGGGAGCTGTTTTTT.

The chain uses TRBV6-5 and TRBJ1-5; D not certain. Germline V lookup: CDR1 MNHEY, CDR2 SVGAGI. The V gene lost 2 bases and the J gene lost 5 bases, with 4 bases spanning the gap. The length of the CDR3 is 12 residues. This CDR3 reads CASSYRHQPQHF. In DNA form, the CDR3 reads TGTGCCAGCAGTTACAGGCATCAGCCCCAGCATTTT.